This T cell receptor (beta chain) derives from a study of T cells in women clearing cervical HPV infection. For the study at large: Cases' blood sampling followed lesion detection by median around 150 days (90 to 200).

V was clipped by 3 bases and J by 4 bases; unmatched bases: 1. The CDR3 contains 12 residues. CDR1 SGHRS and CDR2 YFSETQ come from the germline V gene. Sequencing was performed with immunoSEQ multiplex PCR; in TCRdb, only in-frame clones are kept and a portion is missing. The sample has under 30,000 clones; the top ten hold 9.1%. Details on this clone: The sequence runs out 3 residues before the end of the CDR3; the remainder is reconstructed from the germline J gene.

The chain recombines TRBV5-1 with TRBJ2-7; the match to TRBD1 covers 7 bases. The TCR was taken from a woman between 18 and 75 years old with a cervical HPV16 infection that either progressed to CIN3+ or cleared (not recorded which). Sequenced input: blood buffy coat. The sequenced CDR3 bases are TGCGCCAGCAGCTCGACAGGGTACGAG. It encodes CASSSTGYE. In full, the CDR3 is CASSSTGYEQYF.